These 19 T cell receptor beta chains originate from one sample sequenced in a study of cytomegalovirus exposure and HLA in healthy donors. PCR employed 60 Vbeta and 13 Jbeta primers. Sequencing was performed with immunoSEQ multiplex PCR; in TCRdb, only in-frame clones are kept and a portion is missing. The sample contains about 37,000 clones, 75% to 85% of which appear only once. Sequencing input: PBMCs. The receptors stem from a woman in her forties in good health and CMV-seronegative.

In this sample, this clone turned up a few times. V gene TRBV9 combines with J gene TRBJ2-5, with 7 bases identical to TRBD1. The CDR3 covers 16 residues. Germline lookup yields CDR1 SGDLS and CDR2 YYNGEE. With 4 bases clipped from V and 5 bases from J, the junction kept 14 bases outside the gene matches. The CDR3 reads CASSLLKDRVPETQYF. As DNA, the CDR3 is TGTGCCAGCAGCCTTTTGAAAGACAGGGTACCGGAGACCCAGTACTTC.

This clone turned up a few times. The V and J genes are TRBV28 and TRBJ1-5; 7 bases agree with TRBD1. The CDR3 spans 14 residues. Germline V gene data show CDR1 as MDHEN and CDR2 as SYDVKM. V lost 7 bases, J lost 5 bases, and 8 bases stayed unmatched. In nucleotides, the CDR3 is TGTGCCAGCACCTCGGGGGACAGCTATCAGCCCCAGCATTTT. It yields the protein CASTSGDSYQPQHF.

J is TRBJ1-4 and V is TRBV7-6; TRBD1 might be the D (6 bases). Trimming took off 5 bases at V and 7 bases at J, with 14 bases between the two ends. The V gene's germline CDR1 is SGHVS and CDR2 FNYEAQ. The CDR3 runs 14 residues. The CDR3 DNA reads as TGTGCCAGCAGCCTCCAGCAGGGGAGTGAAAAACTGTTTTTT. Translation gives CASSLQQGSEKLFF.

This sequence joins TRBV27 and TRBJ2-2; TRBD1 matches 12 bases. The CDR3 contains 17 residues. V gave up 5 bases and J gave up 6 bases; unmatched junction bases: 10. Per the germline V gene, CDR1 is MNHEY and CDR2 is SMNVEV (reference sequence). The CDR3 DNA is TGTGCCAGCAGTGCCGGCCCGGGACAGGGGGCCTCCGGGGAGCTGTTTTTT. Its translation: CASSAGPGQGASGELFF.

This clone was recorded a few times. CDR3 residues: CASARQGNTDTQYF. The CDR3 DNA reads as TGTGCCAGCGCTAGACAGGGGAACACAGATACGCAGTATTTT. The chain recombines TRBV9 with TRBJ2-3, with 8 positions matching TRBD1. The CDR3 has 14 residues. The germline gives CDR1 SGDLS, CDR2 YYNGEE. V was pared by 7 bases and J by 2 bases, with 6 bases of the junction left unmatched.

The rearrangement joins TRBV7-6 to TRBJ2-1; the D is unclear. V dropped 4 bases and J dropped 5 bases, with 9 bases sitting between them. Per the germline V gene, CDR1 is SGHVS and CDR2 is FNYEAQ. CDR3 length equals 13 residues. The CDR3 spells CASSSREHNEQFF. DNA of the CDR3: TGTGCCAGCAGCTCCCGAGAACACAATGAGCAGTTCTTC.

V usage is TRBV5-4 and J usage is TRBJ2-1; the D is unclear. Germline V gene data show CDR1 as SGHNT and CDR2 as YYREEE (reference sequence). The V end was cut by 6 bases, the J end by 0 bases, with 7 bases between. This CDR3 is 13 amino acids long. The CDR3 protein is CASTFSSYNEQFF. The CDR3 DNA follows: TGTGCCAGCACCTTCAGCTCCTACAATGAGCAGTTCTTC.

J is TRBJ1-6 and V is TRBV5-1, with 9 nucleotides matching TRBD1. The CDR3 covers 14 residues. Germline loops: CDR1 SGHRS, CDR2 YFSETQ. The V segment lost 6 bases and the J segment 7 bases; nucleotides outside the gene matches: 5. CDR3 region: CASNIGQGNSPLHF. The CDR3 DNA is TGCGCCAGCAATATTGGACAGGGGAATTCACCCCTCCACTTT.

V gene TRBV5-6 combines with J gene TRBJ1-6; possibly TRBD1 for D (6 bases). Trimming removed 4 bases at V and 8 bases at J, with 19 bases between. Looked up from germline, CDR1 is SGHDT and CDR2 is YYEEEE. This CDR3 is built from 16 residues. Here the CDR3 DNA reads TGTGCCAGCAGCGTAACGCTGGGGAACAGGGATTCACCCCTCCACTTT. It encodes CASSVTLGNRDSPLHF. Variable domain in full (rest from reference TRBV5-6 and TRBJ1-6): DAGVTQSPTHLIKTRGQQVTLRCSPKSGHDTVSWYQQALGQGPQFIFQYYEEEERQRGNFPDRFSGHQFPNYSSELNVNALLLGDSALYLCASSVTLGNRDSPLHFGNGTRLTVT.

The chain uses TRBV6-5 and TRBJ1-2; 9 bases line up with TRBD1. The CDR3 length is 15 residues. The germline V gene encodes CDR1 MNHEY and CDR2 SVGAGI. The V segment lost 5 bases and the J segment 4 bases; nucleotides outside the gene matches: 8. CDR3 in amino acids: CASSNRDRVGYGYTF. CDR3 DNA: TGTGCCAGCAGTAATCGGGACAGGGTCGGCTATGGCTACACCTTC.

This rearrangement joins TRBV4-3 to TRBJ2-4, with 7 bases that match TRBD1. The V segment lost 4 bases and the J segment 7 bases; nucleotides outside the gene matches: 13. Germline lookup yields CDR1 LGHNA and CDR2 YSLEER. The CDR3 is 16 amino acids. The CDR3 DNA follows: TGCGCCAGCAGCCCACAACAGGGGACGGGCGGGAACATTCAGTACTTC. Encoded protein: CASSPQQGTGGNIQYF.

The chain carries TRBV5-6 and TRBJ1-1, with 8 bases matching TRBD1. The germline V gene encodes CDR1 SGHDT and CDR2 YYEEEE. This CDR3 comprises 15 residues. Unmatched junction bases numbered 3, after V lost 0 bases and J lost 2 bases. The CDR3 loop reads CASSLEDRVNTEAFF. CDR3 nucleotides: TGTGCCAGCAGCTTGGAGGACAGGGTAAACACTGAAGCTTTCTTT.

The chain joins TRBV14 to TRBJ1-2; D ambiguous. CDR1 and CDR2 (germline): SGHDN, FVKESK. The CDR3 consists of 16 residues. V was trimmed by 1 base and J by 2 bases, leaving 14 bases between them. The chain's CDR3 is CASSQVGGLNNYGYTF. As DNA, the CDR3 is TGTGCCAGCAGCCAAGTCGGCGGATTAAACAACTATGGCTACACCTTC.

Regarding this clone: One junction end does not reproduce the germline sequence, and a read error may be involved. This rearrangement joins TRBV7-7 to TRBJ2-1; tentative D call: TRBD2 (6 bases). The CDR3 length is 13 residues. Germline V CDR1 and CDR2: SSHAT, FNYEAQ (reference sequence). CDR3 DNA sequence: TGTGCTAGCAGCTTAGACCGGGACTTTGAGCAGTTCTTC. Amino acids: CASSLDRDFEQFF.

This clone was detected once. The V call is TRBV28, the J call TRBJ1-3, with TRBD1 identical over 7 bases. The V gene end was trimmed by 10 bases and the J gene end by 3 bases; junction bases not matched to a gene: 12. This CDR3 has 15 residues. Germline CDR1 is MDHEN and CDR2 is SYDVKM. CDR3 bases: TGTGCCACTCACTCACCGGGACAGTTTGGAAACACCATATATTTT. It codes for CATHSPGQFGNTIYF.

The V gene is TRBV7-2, the J gene TRBJ2-2, with 16 positions matching TRBD2. V gave up 5 bases and J gave up 5 bases; unmatched junction bases: 2. The CDR3 is 16 amino acids. Looked up from germline, CDR1 is SGHTA and CDR2 is FQGNSA. For the CDR3, the DNA is TGTGCCAGCAGCGGGGGACTAGCGGGGGGGACCGGGGAGCTGTTTTTT. Encoded protein: CASSGGLAGGTGELFF.

The V and J genes are TRBV6-1 and TRBJ1-2; tentative D call: TRBD1 (6 bases). The CDR3 length is 15 residues. Germline V gene lookup returns CDR1 MNHNS and CDR2 SASEGT. Trimming took 6 bases from V and 5 from J, leaving 19 bases between them. The CDR3 spells CASRTTDQGRYGYTF. CDR3 bases: TGTGCCAGCAGGACAACGGACCAGGGGAGATATGGCTACACCTTC.

CDR3 bases: TGTGCCAGCAGCCTCAACTCGGGGGTGGAGCCCCAGCATTTT. It translates to CASSLNSGVEPQHF. The V and J genes are TRBV7-2 and TRBJ1-5, with a weak D call TRBD1 (5 bases). Per germline, CDR1 SGHTA and CDR2 FQGNSA. Trimming cost V 5 bases and J 8 bases, with 16 bases left between them. This CDR3 comprises 14 residues.

V usage is TRBV6-1 and J usage is TRBJ1-5; no reliable D call. V was clipped by 6 bases and J by 6 bases, with 18 bases between them. Looked up from germline, CDR1 is MNHNS and CDR2 is SASEGT. The CDR3 is made up of 15 amino acids. This chain's CDR3 is CASREGPPSSQPQHF. In nucleotides, the CDR3 is TGTGCCAGCAGAGAGGGCCCACCTTCCTCTCAGCCCCAGCATTTT.